This T cell receptor beta chain was captured in a study of blood T cell repertoires in COVID-19. Study information: From T cells, B-cell-depleted T cells, or PBMCs came the material, which was cDNA or gDNA.

Profiled with immunoSEQ multiplex PCR; TCRdb holds only in-frame clones, not every one. The repertoire holds about 100,000 clones, with about 84% as singletons. V was pared by 0 bases and J by 7 bases, with 8 bases between. The CDR3 runs to 13 residues. The germline gives CDR1 SGHRS, CDR2 YFSETQ. The sample comprised peripheral blood. The TCR comes from a human donor in a cohort sampled during active COVID-19. The chain links TRBV5-1 to TRBJ2-1, with D maybe TRBD1 (5 bases). The CDR3 region is CASSLAGLNEQFF. CDR3 coding DNA: TGCGCCAGCAGCTTGGCAGGGCTAAATGAGCAGTTCTTC.